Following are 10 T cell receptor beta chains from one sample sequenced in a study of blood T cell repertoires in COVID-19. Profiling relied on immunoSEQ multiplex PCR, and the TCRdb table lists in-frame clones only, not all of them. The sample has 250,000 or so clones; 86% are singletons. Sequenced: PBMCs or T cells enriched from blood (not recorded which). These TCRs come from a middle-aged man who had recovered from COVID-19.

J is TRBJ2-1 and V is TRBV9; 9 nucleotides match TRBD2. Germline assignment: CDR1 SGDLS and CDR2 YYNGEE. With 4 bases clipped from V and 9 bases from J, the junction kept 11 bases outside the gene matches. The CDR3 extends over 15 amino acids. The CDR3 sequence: CASSPTGGGAFEQFF. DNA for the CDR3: TGTGCCAGCAGCCCCACGGGCGGGGGGGCCTTTGAGCAGTTCTTC.

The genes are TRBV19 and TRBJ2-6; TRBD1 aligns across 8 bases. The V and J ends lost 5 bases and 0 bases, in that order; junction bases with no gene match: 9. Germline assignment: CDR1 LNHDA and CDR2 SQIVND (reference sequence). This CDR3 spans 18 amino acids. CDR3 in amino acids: CASSRTGTGGSGANVLTF. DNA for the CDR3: TGTGCCAGTAGTCGCACCGGGACAGGCGGCTCTGGGGCCAACGTCCTGACTTTC. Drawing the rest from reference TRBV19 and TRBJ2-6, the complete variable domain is DGGITQSPKYLFRKEGQNVTLSCEQNLNHDAMYWYRQDPGQGLRLIYYSQIVNDFQKGDIAEGYSVSREKKESFPLTVTSAQKNPTAFYLCASSRTGTGGSGANVLTFGAGSRLTVL.

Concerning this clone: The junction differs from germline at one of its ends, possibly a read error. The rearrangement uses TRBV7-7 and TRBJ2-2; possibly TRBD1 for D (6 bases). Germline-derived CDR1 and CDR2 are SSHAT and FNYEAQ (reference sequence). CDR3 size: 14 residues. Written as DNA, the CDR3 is TGTGCTAGCAGCTCGGGACAGAACACCGGGGAGCTGTTTTTT. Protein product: CASSSGQNTGELFF.

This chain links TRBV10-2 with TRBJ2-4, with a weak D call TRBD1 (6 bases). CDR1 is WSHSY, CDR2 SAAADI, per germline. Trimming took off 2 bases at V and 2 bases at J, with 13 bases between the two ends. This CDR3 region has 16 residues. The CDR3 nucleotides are TGCGCCAGCAGTGAGCCCCGACAGGATCCCAAAAACATTCAGTACTTC. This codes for CASSEPRQDPKNIQYF.

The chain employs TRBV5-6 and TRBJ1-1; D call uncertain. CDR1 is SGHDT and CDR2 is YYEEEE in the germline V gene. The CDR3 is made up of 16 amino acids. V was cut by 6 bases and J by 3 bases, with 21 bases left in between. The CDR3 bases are TGTGCCAGCACCCCCCGGGGTTCCGACGCCTACACTGAAGCTTTCTTT. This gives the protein CASTPRGSDAYTEAFF.

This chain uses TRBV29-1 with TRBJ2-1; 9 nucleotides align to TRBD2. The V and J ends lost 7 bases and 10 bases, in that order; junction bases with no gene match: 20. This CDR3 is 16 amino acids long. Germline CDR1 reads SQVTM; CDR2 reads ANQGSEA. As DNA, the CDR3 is TGCAGCGCCGGCGGGGTAGCGGGAGTTGGAGGAACAGAGCAGTTCTTC. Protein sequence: CSAGGVAGVGGTEQFF.

The CDR3 sequence: CASSFRGTDTQYF. CDR3 nucleotides: TGTGCCAGCAGCTTCAGGGGCACAGATACGCAGTATTTT. The rearrangement links TRBV11-1 to TRBJ2-3, with a tentative D call TRBD1 (5 bases). The germline gives CDR1 SGHAT, CDR2 FQDESV (reference sequence). CDR3 length: 13 residues. The V and J ends lost 3 bases and 1 base respectively, with 5 bases between them.

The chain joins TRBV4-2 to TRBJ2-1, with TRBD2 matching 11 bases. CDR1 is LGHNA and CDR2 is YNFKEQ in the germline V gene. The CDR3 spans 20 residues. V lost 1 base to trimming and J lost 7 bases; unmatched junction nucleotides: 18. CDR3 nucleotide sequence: TGTGCCAGCAGCCAAGTTTTAATTGGGACTAGCGGAGAGGGGTGGAATGAGCAGTTCTTC. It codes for CASSQVLIGTSGEGWNEQFF.

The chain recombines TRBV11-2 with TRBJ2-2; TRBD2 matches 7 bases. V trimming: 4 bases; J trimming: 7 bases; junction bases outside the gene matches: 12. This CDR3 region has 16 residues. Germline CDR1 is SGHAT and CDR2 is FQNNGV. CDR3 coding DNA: TGTGCCAGCAGCTCGGGACTACCGGCAAGGAGCGGGGAGCTGTTTTTT. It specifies CASSSGLPARSGELFF. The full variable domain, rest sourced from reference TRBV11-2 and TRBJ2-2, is EAGVAQSPRYKIIEKRQSVAFWCNPISGHATLYWYQQILGQGPKLLIQFQNNGVVDDSQLPKDRFSAERLKGVDSTLKIQPAKLEDSAVYLCASSSGLPARSGELFFGEGSRLTVL.

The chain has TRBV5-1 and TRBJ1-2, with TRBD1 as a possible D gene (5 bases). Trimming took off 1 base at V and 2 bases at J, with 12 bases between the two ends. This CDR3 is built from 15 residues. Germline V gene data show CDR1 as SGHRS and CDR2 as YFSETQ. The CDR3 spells CASSLTGDPNYGYTF. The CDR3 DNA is TGCGCCAGCAGCTTGACGGGGGACCCCAACTATGGCTACACCTTC.